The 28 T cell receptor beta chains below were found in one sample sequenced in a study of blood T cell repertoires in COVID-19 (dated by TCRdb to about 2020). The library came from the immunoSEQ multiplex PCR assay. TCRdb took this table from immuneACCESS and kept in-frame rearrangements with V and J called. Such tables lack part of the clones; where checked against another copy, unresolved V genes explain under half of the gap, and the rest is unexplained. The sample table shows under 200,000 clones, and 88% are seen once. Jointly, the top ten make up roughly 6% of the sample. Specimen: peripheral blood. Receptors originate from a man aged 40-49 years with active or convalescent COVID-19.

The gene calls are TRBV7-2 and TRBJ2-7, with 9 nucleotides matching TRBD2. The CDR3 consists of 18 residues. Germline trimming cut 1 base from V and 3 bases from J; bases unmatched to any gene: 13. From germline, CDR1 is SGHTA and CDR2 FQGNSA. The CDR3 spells CASSLGSVRREGLYEQYF. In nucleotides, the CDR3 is TGTGCCAGCAGCTTAGGATCGGTACGGCGGGAGGGCCTCTACGAGCAGTACTTC.

Here the CDR3 DNA reads TGTGCCAGCAGTTCCCAGACAGGGGAAGAATATAGCAATCAGCCCCAGCATTTT. This sequence encodes CASSSQTGEEYSNQPQHF. The rearrangement joins TRBV28 to TRBJ1-5; 8 nucleotides align to TRBD1. Per germline, CDR1 MDHEN and CDR2 SYDVKM. J lost 0 bases, V lost 4 bases, and 11 bases had no gene match. The CDR3 spans 18 residues.

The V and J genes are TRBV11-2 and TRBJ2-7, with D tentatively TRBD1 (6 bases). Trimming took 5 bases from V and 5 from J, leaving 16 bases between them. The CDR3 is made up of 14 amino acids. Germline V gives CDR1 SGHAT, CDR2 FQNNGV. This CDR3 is CASSPPGHLHEQYF. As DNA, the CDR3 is TGTGCCAGCAGCCCGCCGGGACACCTCCACGAGCAGTACTTC. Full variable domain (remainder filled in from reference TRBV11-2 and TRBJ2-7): EAGVAQSPRYKIIEKRQSVAFWCNPISGHATLYWYQQILGQGPKLLIQFQNNGVVDDSQLPKDRFSAERLKGVDSTLKIQPAKLEDSAVYLCASSPPGHLHEQYFGPGTRLTVT.

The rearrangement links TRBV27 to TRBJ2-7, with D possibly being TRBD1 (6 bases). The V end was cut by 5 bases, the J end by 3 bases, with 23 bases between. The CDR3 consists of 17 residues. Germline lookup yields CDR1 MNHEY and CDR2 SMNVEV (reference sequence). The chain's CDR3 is CASSQGTNQKAIYEQYF. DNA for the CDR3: TGTGCCAGCAGTCAGGGGACCAACCAAAAAGCGATCTACGAGCAGTACTTC.

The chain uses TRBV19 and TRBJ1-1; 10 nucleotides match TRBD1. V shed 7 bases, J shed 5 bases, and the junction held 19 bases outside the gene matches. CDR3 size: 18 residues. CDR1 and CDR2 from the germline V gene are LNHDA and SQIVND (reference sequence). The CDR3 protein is CASTQRDRDRGFRTEAFF. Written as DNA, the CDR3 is TGTGCCAGTACTCAACGAGACCGGGACAGGGGCTTTCGGACTGAAGCTTTCTTT.

CDR3 DNA sequence: TGTGCCAGCAGTTTCCAGGGGGCCGCTGAAGCTTTCTTT. It yields the protein CASSFQGAAEAFF. The chain is built from TRBV28 and TRBJ1-1; TRBD1 matches 8 bases. After removal of 3 bases from V and 6 bases from J, the junction contained 3 bases not matched to a gene. The CDR3 consists of 13 residues. CDR1 is MDHEN and CDR2 is SYDVKM in the germline V gene.

This chain's CDR3 is CASSPLHTGSSYEQYF. CDR3 nucleotide sequence: TGTGCCAGCTCACCCTTACATACAGGGAGCTCCTACGAGCAGTACTTC. The chain uses TRBV18 and TRBJ2-7, with a tentative D call TRBD1 (6 bases). Germline-derived CDR1 and CDR2 are KGHSH and LQKENI. The CDR3 runs to 16 residues. V was pared by 3 bases and J by 0 bases, with 15 bases between.

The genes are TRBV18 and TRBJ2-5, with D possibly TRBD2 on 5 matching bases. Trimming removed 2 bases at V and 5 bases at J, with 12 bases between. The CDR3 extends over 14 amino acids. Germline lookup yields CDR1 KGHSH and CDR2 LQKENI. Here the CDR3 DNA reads TGTGCCAGCTCACCAACCCCATCGGGGGAGACCCAGTACTTC. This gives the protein CASSPTPSGETQYF.

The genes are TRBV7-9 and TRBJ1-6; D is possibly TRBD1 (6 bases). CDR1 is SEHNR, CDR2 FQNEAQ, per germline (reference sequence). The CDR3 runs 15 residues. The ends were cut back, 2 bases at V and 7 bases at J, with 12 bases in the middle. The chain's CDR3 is CASSLLQGMNSPLHF. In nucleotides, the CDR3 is TGTGCCAGCAGCTTACTTCAGGGGATGAATTCACCCCTCCACTTT.

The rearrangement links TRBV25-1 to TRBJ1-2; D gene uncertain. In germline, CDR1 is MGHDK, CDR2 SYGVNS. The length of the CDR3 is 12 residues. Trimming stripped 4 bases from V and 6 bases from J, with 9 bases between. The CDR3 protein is CASSAGHHGYTF. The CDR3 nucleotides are TGTGCCAGCAGTGCAGGTCATCATGGCTACACCTTC.

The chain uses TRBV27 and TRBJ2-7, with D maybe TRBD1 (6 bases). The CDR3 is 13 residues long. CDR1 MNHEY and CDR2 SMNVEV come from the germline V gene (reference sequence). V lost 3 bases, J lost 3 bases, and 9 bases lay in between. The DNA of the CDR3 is TGTGCCAGCAGTTTTCAGGGGAGCTACGAGCAGTACTTC. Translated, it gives CASSFQGSYEQYF.

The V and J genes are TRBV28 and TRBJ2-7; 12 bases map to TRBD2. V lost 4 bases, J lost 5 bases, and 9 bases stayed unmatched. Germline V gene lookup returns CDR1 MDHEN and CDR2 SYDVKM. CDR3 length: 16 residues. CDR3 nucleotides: TGTGCCAGCAGTTCCCCCAGACTAGCGGGAGCCCACGAGCAGTACTTC. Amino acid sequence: CASSSPRLAGAHEQYF.

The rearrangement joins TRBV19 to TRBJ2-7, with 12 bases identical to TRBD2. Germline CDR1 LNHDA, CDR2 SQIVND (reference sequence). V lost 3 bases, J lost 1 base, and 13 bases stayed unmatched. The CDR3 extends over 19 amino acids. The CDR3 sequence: CASSILRTSGAGPSYEQYF. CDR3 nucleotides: TGTGCCAGTAGTATCCTCAGGACTAGCGGGGCCGGTCCTTCCTACGAGCAGTACTTC.

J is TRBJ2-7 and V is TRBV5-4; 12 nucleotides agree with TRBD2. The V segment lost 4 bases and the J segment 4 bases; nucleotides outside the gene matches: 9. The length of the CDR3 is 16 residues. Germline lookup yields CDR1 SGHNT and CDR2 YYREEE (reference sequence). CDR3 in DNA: TGTGCCAGCAGCAGCGGACTAGCGGGACGGGTGTACGAGCAGTACTTC. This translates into CASSSGLAGRVYEQYF.

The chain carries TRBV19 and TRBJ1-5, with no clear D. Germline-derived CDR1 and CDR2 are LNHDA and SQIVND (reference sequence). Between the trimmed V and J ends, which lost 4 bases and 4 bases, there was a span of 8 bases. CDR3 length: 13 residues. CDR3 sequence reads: CASSTTTNQPQHF. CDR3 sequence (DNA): TGTGCCAGTAGTACCACTACGAATCAGCCCCAGCATTTT.

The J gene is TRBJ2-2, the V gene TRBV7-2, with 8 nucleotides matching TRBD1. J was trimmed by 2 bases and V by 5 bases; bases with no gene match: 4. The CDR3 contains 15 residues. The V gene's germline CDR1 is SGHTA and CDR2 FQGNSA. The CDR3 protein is CASSTGGINTGELFF. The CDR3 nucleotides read TGTGCCAGCAGCACAGGGGGTATAAACACCGGGGAGCTGTTTTTT.

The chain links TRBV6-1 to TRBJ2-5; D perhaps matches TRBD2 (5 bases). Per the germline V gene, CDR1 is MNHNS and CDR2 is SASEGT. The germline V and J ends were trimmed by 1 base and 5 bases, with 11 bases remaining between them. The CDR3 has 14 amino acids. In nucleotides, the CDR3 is TGTGCCAGCAGTGAAGATATAGCGCGGGAGACCCAGTACTTC. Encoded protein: CASSEDIARETQYF.

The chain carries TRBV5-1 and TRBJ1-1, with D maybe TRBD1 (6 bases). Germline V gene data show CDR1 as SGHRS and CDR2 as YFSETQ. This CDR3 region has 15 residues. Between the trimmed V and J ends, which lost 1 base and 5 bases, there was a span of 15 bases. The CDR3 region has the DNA TGCGCCAGCAGCTTGACAGGGCCGGGTAGGACTGAAGCTTTCTTT. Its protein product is CASSLTGPGRTEAFF. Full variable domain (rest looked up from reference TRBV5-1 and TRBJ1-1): KAGVTQTPRYLIKTRGQQVTLSCSPISGHRSVSWYQQTPGQGLQFLFEYFSETQRNKGNFPGRFSGRQFSNSRSEMNVSTLELGDSALYLCASSLTGPGRTEAFFGQGTRLTVV.

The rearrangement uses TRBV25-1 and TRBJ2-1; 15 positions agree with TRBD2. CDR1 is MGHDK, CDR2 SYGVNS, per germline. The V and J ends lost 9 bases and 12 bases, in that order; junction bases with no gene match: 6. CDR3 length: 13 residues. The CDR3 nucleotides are TGTGCCAGTGGACTAGCGGGAGGGCGGGGGCAGTTCTTC. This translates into CASGLAGGRGQFF.

The CDR3, as DNA: TGCGCCAGCAGCCAGCAACCGACAGGGGGTGGTGAAAAACTGTTTTTT. Its translation is CASSQQPTGGGEKLFF. The chain combines TRBV4-1 with TRBJ1-4, with 9 nucleotides matching TRBD1. The CDR3 totals 16 residues. Germline V gene sequence: CDR1 MGHRA, CDR2 YSYEKL. V dropped 3 bases and J dropped 7; count of bases not matched to a gene: 9.

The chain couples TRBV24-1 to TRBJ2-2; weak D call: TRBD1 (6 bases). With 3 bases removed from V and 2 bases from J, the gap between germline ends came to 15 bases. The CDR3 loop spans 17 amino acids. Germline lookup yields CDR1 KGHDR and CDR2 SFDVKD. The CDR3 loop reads CATSDPRDRTNTGELFF. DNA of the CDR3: TGTGCCACCAGTGATCCGAGAGACAGGACCAACACCGGGGAGCTGTTTTTT.

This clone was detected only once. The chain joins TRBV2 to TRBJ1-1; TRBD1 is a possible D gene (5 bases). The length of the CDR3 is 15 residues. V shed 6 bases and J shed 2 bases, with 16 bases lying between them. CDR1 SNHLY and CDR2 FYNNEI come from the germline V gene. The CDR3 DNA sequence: TGTGCCAGCAGGTCGGAGGGAAGGGGTAACACTGAAGCTTTCTTT. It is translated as CASRSEGRGNTEAFF.

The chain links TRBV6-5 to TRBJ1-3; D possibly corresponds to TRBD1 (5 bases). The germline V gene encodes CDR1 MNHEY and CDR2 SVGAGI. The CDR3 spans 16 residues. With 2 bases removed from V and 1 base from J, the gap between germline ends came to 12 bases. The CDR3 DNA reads TGTGCCAGCAGTTACGACAGCGCGAGATCTGGAAACACCATATATTTT. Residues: CASSYDSARSGNTIYF.

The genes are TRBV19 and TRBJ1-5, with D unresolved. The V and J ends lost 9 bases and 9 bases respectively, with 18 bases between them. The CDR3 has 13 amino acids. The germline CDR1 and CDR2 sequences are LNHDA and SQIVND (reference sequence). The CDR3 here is CASREGSSGPQHF. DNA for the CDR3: TGTGCCAGCCGGGAGGGATCGTCGGGGCCCCAGCATTTT.

Written as DNA, the CDR3 is TGTGCCAGCAGTGACCCTGGACAGGGGGCGTTTGGCTACACCTTC. Translating gives CASSDPGQGAFGYTF. The genes are TRBV6-1 and TRBJ1-2; 11 positions match TRBD1. The J segment lost 7 bases and the V segment lost 3 bases, leaving 7 bases of the junction unmatched. Germline CDR1 MNHNS, CDR2 SASEGT. This CDR3 has 15 residues.

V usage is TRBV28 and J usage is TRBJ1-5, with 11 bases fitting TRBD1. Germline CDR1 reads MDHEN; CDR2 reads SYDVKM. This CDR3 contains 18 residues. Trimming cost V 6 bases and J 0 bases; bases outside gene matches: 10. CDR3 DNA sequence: TGTGCCAGCAGCCTCCCGGGGACAGGGGGATATAGCAATCAGCCCCAGCATTTT. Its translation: CASSLPGTGGYSNQPQHF.

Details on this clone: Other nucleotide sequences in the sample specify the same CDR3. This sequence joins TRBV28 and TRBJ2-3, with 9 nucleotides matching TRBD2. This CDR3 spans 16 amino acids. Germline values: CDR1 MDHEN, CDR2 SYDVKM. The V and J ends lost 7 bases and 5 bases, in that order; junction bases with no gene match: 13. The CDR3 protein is CASKGRLAGALDTQYF. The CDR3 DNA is TGTGCCAGCAAAGGAAGATTAGCGGGAGCGTTAGATACGCAGTATTTT.

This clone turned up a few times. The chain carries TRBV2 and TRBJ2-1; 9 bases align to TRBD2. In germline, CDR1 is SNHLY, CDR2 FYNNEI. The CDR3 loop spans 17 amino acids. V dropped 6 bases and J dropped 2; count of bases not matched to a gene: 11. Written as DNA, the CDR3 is TGTGCCAGCAGGTACGATGTCACTAGCGGGCCCTACAATGAGCAGTTCTTC. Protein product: CASRYDVTSGPYNEQFF.